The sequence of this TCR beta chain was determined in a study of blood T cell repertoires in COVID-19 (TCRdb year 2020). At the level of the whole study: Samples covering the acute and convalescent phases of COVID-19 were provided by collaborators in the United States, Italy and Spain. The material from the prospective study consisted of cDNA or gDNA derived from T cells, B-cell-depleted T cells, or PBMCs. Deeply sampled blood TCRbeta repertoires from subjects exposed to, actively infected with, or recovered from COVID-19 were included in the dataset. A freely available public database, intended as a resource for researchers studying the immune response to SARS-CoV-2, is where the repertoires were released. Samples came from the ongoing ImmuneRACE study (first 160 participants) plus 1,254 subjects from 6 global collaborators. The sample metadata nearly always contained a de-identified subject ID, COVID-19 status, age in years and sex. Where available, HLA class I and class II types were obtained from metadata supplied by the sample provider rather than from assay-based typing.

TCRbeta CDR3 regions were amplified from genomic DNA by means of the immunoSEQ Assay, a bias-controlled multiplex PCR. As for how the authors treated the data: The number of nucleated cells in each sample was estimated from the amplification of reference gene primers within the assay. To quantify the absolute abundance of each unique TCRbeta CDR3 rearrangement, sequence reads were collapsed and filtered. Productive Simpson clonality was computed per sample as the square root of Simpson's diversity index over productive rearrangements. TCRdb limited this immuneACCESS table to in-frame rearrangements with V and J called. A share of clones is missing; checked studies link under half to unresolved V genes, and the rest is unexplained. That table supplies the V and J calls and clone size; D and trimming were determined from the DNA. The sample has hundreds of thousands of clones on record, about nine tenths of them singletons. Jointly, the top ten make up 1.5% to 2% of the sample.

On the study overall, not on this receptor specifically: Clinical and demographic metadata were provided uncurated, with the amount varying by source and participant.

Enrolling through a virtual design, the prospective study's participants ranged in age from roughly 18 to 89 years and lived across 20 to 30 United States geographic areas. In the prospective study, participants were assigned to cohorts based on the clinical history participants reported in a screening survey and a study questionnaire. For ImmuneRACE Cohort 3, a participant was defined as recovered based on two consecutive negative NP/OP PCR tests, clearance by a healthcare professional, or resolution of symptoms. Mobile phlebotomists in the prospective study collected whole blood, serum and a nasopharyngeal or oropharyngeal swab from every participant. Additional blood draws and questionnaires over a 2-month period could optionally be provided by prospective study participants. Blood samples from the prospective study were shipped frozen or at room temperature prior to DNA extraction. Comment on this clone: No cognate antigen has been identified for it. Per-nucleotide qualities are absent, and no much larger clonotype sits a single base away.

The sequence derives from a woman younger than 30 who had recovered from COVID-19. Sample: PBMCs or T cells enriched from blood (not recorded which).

In nucleotide form, the sequence is TGTGCCAGCAGTCTAACCCCCTACGAGCAGTACTTC. Its protein is CASSLTPYEQYF. This sequence uses TRBV28 and TRBJ2-7; there is no confident call for the D gene. The V end loses 5 bases and the J end loses 2 bases, and a stretch of 7 bases separates them. CDR3 length: 12 amino acids, cysteine to phenylalanine. The kept DNA is CDR3 alone, 36 bases in frame from the first base. Based on the germline V gene, the CDR1 and CDR2 sequences are MDHEN and SYDVKM. Reference TRBV28 and TRBJ2-7 proteins supply the regions before and after the CDR3; the full variable domain is: DVKVTQSSRYLVKRTGEKVFLECVQDMDHENMFWYRQDPGLGLRLIYFSYDVKMKEKGDIPEGYSVSREKKERFSLILESASTNQTSMYLCASSLTPYEQYFGPGTRLTVT.